This T cell receptor beta chain was documented in a study of CD8 T cells in ankylosing spondylitis. The germline CDR1 and CDR2 sequences are LGHNA and YSLEER. Trimming cost V 0 bases and J 2 bases, with 7 bases left between them. CDR3 length: 15 amino acids. Ten or more counts support this clonotype. The target antigen is unknown. Making use of molecular barcodes, quantitative 5'-RACE generated TCR beta libraries. TCRdb reprocessed the 5' RACE reads with MiXCR, giving one entry per CDR3 protein. The data show 400,000 to 450,000 distinct CDR3 sequences, more than 15% seen once. The study, taken as a whole, reports: Disease-linked clones were CD8+ and relatively rare in peripheral blood. Disease-linked clones reportedly showed significant enrichment in matched ankylosing spondylitis synovial fluid. Some motif variants were previously reported in reactive arthritis synovial fluid and blood. For ankylosing spondylitis blood, a TCR beta motif of several highly homologous variants appeared characteristic.

Sequencing was done on a sample of blood, either unsorted or a sorted T cell fraction (not recorded which). The chain has TRBV4-3 and TRBJ2-2; tentative D call: TRBD2 (6 bases). The origin of this receptor is a male donor with ankylosing spondylitis. The CDR3 protein is CASSQEGTNTGELFF. The CDR3 DNA reads as TGCGCCAGCAGCCAAGAAGGGACTAACACCGGGGAGCTGTTTTTT.